The 28 T cell receptor beta chains below were found in one sample sequenced in a study. TCRdb reprocessed the 5' RACE reads with MiXCR, giving one entry per CDR3 protein. This table has tens of thousands of distinct CDR3 sequences, 25% to 30% appearing once. Sequencing was done on a sample of tumor-infiltrating memory CD4+ T cells sorted from the breast tumor. Specified subset: memory CD4+ T cells, CD4+CD45RO+CD25-. The receptors were sampled from a female donor with breast cancer.

CDR3 nucleotides: TGTGCCAGCAGCCAAGAATCGAGGGAGCAGTACTTC. Protein product: CASSQESREQYF. V usage is TRBV3-1 and J usage is TRBJ2-7; D ambiguous. Germline lookup yields CDR1 LGHDT and CDR2 YNNKEL (reference sequence). The CDR3 covers 12 residues. V lost 0 bases and J 7 bases, leaving 7 bases between the germline ends.

This clonotype was observed a few times. The V call is TRBV12-3 or TRBV12-4, the J call TRBJ2-4; 9 bases are a match to TRBD1. This CDR3 comprises 14 residues. J lost 5 bases, V lost 3 bases, and 2 bases had no gene match. CDR3 sequence: CASSLNRGQNIQYF. Here the CDR3 DNA reads TGTGCCAGCAGTTTGAACAGGGGGCAAAACATTCAGTACTTC.

Note on this clonotype: This may stem from a read error, because a much larger clone lies one nucleotide away. The chain has TRBV5-1 and TRBJ2-3; D is ambiguous. The J call could be wrong; TRBJ1-5 is a better fit for the DNA end. This CDR3 spans 13 amino acids. The germline CDR1 and CDR2 sequences are SGHRS and YFSETQ. CDR3 sequence (DNA): TGCGCCAGCAGCCCGCGGTCCGGCGATACGCAGCATTTT. Translating gives CASSPRSGDTQHF.

This clonotype showed up just a few times. J is TRBJ2-5 and V is TRBV5-1; possibly TRBD2 for D (5 bases). The CDR3 is made up of 14 amino acids. Between the trimmed V and J ends, which lost 3 bases and 3 bases, there was a span of 12 bases. Germline V CDR1 and CDR2: SGHRS, YFSETQ. The CDR3 reads CASSSPLGEETQYF. In DNA form, the CDR3 reads TGCGCCAGCAGCTCCCCGTTGGGAGAAGAGACCCAGTACTTC.

V is TRBV5-1 and J is TRBJ2-7, with D possibly being TRBD2 (6 bases). This CDR3 contains 14 residues. CDR1 is SGHRS, CDR2 YFSETQ, per germline. V lost 2 bases to trimming and J lost 3 bases, with 12 bases between them. The CDR3 DNA reads TGCGCCAGCAGCTTATCGGGAGATGACTACGAGCAGTACTTC. Translation: CASSLSGDDYEQYF.

This chain joins TRBV15 and TRBJ1-6; TRBD1 agrees at 8 bases. Trimming cost V 0 bases and J 7 bases; bases outside gene matches: 2. The CDR3 has 15 amino acids. Germline V CDR1 and CDR2: LNHNV, YYDKDF (reference sequence). CDR3 in DNA: TGTGCCACCAGCAGAGAGGACAGGGCGAATTCACCCCTCCACTTT. Translation: CATSREDRANSPLHF.

The chain employs TRBV7-8 and TRBJ1-1, with D uncertain. The germline V and J ends were trimmed by 3 bases and 0 bases, with 8 bases remaining between them. The CDR3 sequence is 14 residues long. Germline lookup yields CDR1 SGHVS and CDR2 FQNEAQ. The CDR3 spells CASSFLGMNTEAFF. The CDR3 bases are TGTGCCAGCAGCTTTCTAGGCATGAACACTGAAGCTTTCTTT.

About this clonotype: Since no conserved phenylalanine or tryptophan closes the CDR3, a read error is the likely cause. The J gene is TRBJ1-5, the V gene TRBV29-1, with 7 nucleotides matching TRBD1. Germline V CDR1 and CDR2: SQVTM, ANQGSEA. CDR3 length: 13 amino acids. Unmatched junction bases numbered 7, after V lost 4 bases and J lost 7 bases. CDR3 sequence: CSVGEGARQPQHL. In nucleotides, the CDR3 is TGCAGCGTTGGAGAGGGGGCCAGGCAGCCCCAGCATCTT.

The V call is TRBV7-2, the J call TRBJ2-2; D possibly corresponds to TRBD1 (5 bases). Germline loops: CDR1 SGHTA, CDR2 FQGNSA. The CDR3 is made up of 15 amino acids. The V end was cut by 6 bases, the J end by 7 bases, with 18 bases between. CDR3 coding DNA: TGTGCCAGCAGTCCCCAGGGCCTTATGGGCGGGGAGCTGTTTTTT. Amino acid sequence: CASSPQGLMGGELFF. Filled out from reference TRBV7-2 and TRBJ2-2, the complete variable domain reads GAGVSQSPSNKVTEKGKDVELRCDPISGHTALYWYRQSLGQGLEFLIYFQGNSAPDKSGLPSDRFSAERTGGSVSTLTIQRTQQEDSAVYLCASSPQGLMGGELFFGEGSRLTVL.

This clonotype occurred a few times. V is TRBV29-1 and J is TRBJ2-4; D remains unclear. Germline V gene data show CDR1 as SQVTM and CDR2 as ANQGSEA. The CDR3 loop spans 10 amino acids. CDR3 loop: CSGVENIQYF. The CDR3 DNA reads TGCAGTGGCGTGGAAAACATTCAGTACTTC.

The table lists this clonotype with a few counts. This chain connects TRBV24-1 to TRBJ2-3; a weak D match, TRBD2 (6 bases). Trimming took 3 bases from V and 3 from J, leaving 15 bases between them. Germline CDR1 is KGHDR and CDR2 is SFDVKD. This CDR3 has 16 amino acids. CDR3 sequence (DNA): TGTGCCACCAGTGATCCCGTTGTCGGAGGGACAGATACGCAGTATTTT. Its translation is CATSDPVVGGTDTQYF.

In this sample, this clonotype turned up a few times. The genes are TRBV13 and TRBJ1-1, with unresolved D. CDR3 length equals 14 residues. Trimming left V 6 bases short and J 4 bases short, with 15 bases between. CDR1 and CDR2 from the germline V gene are PRHDT and FYEKMQ (reference sequence). The chain's CDR3 is CASSRGGWGTEAFF. CDR3 DNA: TGTGCCAGCAGTCGAGGCGGGTGGGGCACTGAAGCTTTCTTT.

The table lists this clonotype with a few counts. The V gene is TRBV6-1, the J gene TRBJ2-7; 10 bases align to TRBD1. V was clipped by 6 bases and J by 5 bases; unmatched bases: 10. Germline-derived CDR1 and CDR2 are MNHNS and SASEGT. The CDR3 is made up of 15 amino acids. The DNA for the CDR3 is TGTGCCAGCAGGGCCATGTCCGGGACAGGGGACGAGCAGTACTTC. This sequence encodes CASRAMSGTGDEQYF.

V and J are TRBV6-2 or TRBV6-3 and TRBJ1-5, with TRBD1 matching over 10 bases. CDR1 is MNHEY and CDR2 is SVGEGT in the germline V gene. V dropped 6 bases and J dropped 7; count of bases not matched to a gene: 6. This CDR3 contains 14 residues. The CDR3: CASSLGQGDQPQHF. The CDR3 DNA follows: TGTGCCAGCAGCCTCGGACAGGGGGACCAGCCCCAGCATTTT.

This chain connects TRBV4-3 to TRBJ2-4; weak D call: TRBD2 (7 bases). V was pared by 1 base and J by 6 bases, with 16 bases between. This CDR3 has 16 residues. Germline loops: CDR1 LGHNA, CDR2 YSLEER. The CDR3 coding sequence is TGCGCCAGCAGCCAAGGTGGGGGGGCCCGGGGAAACATTCAGTACTTC. As protein: CASSQGGGARGNIQYF.

The V call is TRBV7-9, the J call TRBJ2-2; D unresolved. The CDR3 runs to 16 residues. Trimming stripped 0 bases from V and 1 base from J, with 9 bases between. The germline V gene has CDR1 SEHNR and CDR2 FQNEAQ (reference sequence). The DNA for the CDR3 is TGTGCCAGCAGCTTAGCGAGAGAGGTGAACACCGGGGAGCTGTTTTTT. This encodes CASSLAREVNTGELFF.

The chain uses TRBV20-1 and TRBJ1-4; the D is unclear. The CDR3 is 13 residues long. The germline V gene encodes CDR1 DFQATT and CDR2 SNEGSKA (reference sequence). V lost 1 base, J lost 8 bases, and 11 bases lay in between. CDR3 sequence: CSARGQQGEKLFF. In nucleotides, the CDR3 is TGCAGTGCTAGAGGGCAACAAGGAGAAAAACTGTTTTTT.

This clonotype was detected only a few times. This CDR3 is CASSPGEGVISGANVLTF. Written as DNA, the CDR3 is TGCGCCAGCAGCCCAGGGGAAGGGGTTATATCTGGGGCCAACGTCCTGACTTTC. The chain recombines TRBV5-1 with TRBJ2-6, with D maybe TRBD1 (6 bases). V was trimmed by 4 bases and J by 1 base, leaving 18 bases between them. Germline values: CDR1 SGHRS, CDR2 YFSETQ. The CDR3 extends over 18 amino acids.

The chain combines TRBV7-9 with TRBJ1-4, with unresolved D. The V end lost 7 bases, the J end lost 16 bases, and 22 bases lay between the germline ends. The CDR3 is 13 residues long. The germline CDR1 and CDR2 sequences are SEHNR and FQNEAQ (reference sequence). CDR3 in amino acids: CASTASTNEKRFF. As DNA, the CDR3 is TGTGCCAGCACAGCATCAACTAATGAAAAGCGGTTTTTT.

This clonotype was detected only a few times. The chain is built from TRBV29-1 and TRBJ2-2, with D uncertain. Deletions cut 2 bases from V and 1 base from J, with 5 bases between. CDR1 is SQVTM and CDR2 is ANQGSEA in the germline V gene. This CDR3 is built from 13 residues. The CDR3 region has the DNA TGCAGCGTTGAAAATAGGAACACCGGGGAGCTGTTTTTT. It codes for CSVENRNTGELFF.

J is TRBJ2-3 and V is TRBV7-2, with 11 nucleotides matching TRBD2. The CDR3 loop spans 18 amino acids. The V gene end was trimmed by 8 bases and the J gene end by 0 bases; junction bases not matched to a gene: 13. The V gene's germline CDR1 is SGHTA and CDR2 FQGNSA. The CDR3 loop is CASRVTPLAGVSTDTQYF. CDR3 coding DNA: TGTGCCAGCCGCGTAACCCCACTAGCGGGAGTAAGCACAGATACGCAGTATTTT.

This clonotype was observed a few times. The gene calls are TRBV5-6 and TRBJ2-1; tentatively, D is TRBD2 (6 bases). The CDR3 length is 15 residues. Germline V gene data show CDR1 as SGHDT and CDR2 as YYEEEE. Between the trimmed V and J ends, which lost 2 bases and 2 bases, there was a span of 11 bases. CDR3 protein: CASSFPSSAYNEQFF. DNA for the CDR3: TGTGCCAGCAGCTTTCCATCTAGCGCCTACAATGAGCAGTTCTTC.

This clonotype came up a few times. V and J are TRBV6-1 and TRBJ1-5; possibly TRBD1 for D (5 bases). V was cut by 8 bases and J by 5 bases, with 13 bases left in between. CDR1 and CDR2 from the germline V gene are MNHNS and SASEGT. This CDR3 comprises 13 residues. CDR3 region: CASCTRADQPQHF. CDR3 nucleotide sequence: TGTGCCAGCTGCACCAGGGCGGATCAGCCCCAGCATTTT.

This clonotype was observed a few times. The rearrangement joins TRBV2 to TRBJ1-1; D is possibly TRBD1 (5 bases). Germline V gene sequence: CDR1 SNHLY, CDR2 FYNNEI. The CDR3 has 13 residues. V was pared by 7 bases and J by 5 bases, with 14 bases between. CDR3 bases: TGTGCCAGCACAGTCCAGGGAGGGACTGAAGCTTTCTTT. Its translation is CASTVQGGTEAFF.

The chain links TRBV18 to TRBJ2-5; possible D gene TRBD2, 6 bases. Germline CDR1 reads KGHSH; CDR2 reads LQKENI. This CDR3 contains 14 residues. V gave up 2 bases and J gave up 5 bases, with 12 bases separating them. In DNA, the CDR3 is TGTGCCAGCTCACCAAAGGAGGGCCGGGAGACCCAGTACTTC. It translates to CASSPKEGRETQYF.

This clonotype was seen at least ten times. This sequence joins TRBV5-1 and TRBJ1-1; D gene uncertain. The CDR3 has 11 residues. Deletions cut 4 bases from V and 1 base from J, with 2 bases between. CDR1 and CDR2 (germline): SGHRS, YFSETQ. The CDR3 region has the DNA TGCGCCAGCAGCCAGAACACTGAAGCTTTCTTT. Its translation: CASSQNTEAFF.

This clonotype was seen at least ten times. This chain uses TRBV20-1 with TRBJ2-6; 7 nucleotides match TRBD1. The J segment lost 1 base and the V segment lost 3 bases, leaving 6 bases of the junction unmatched. Germline CDR1 is DFQATT and CDR2 is SNEGSKA (reference sequence). This CDR3 has 16 amino acids. The CDR3 spells CSASGDRSSGANVLTF. In nucleotides, the CDR3 is TGCAGTGCTAGTGGGGACAGATCGTCTGGGGCCAACGTCCTGACTTTC.

The V call is TRBV7-9, the J call TRBJ1-2, with 7 bases aligning to TRBD1. The CDR3 consists of 14 residues. Unmatched junction bases numbered 7, after V lost 7 bases and J lost 2 bases. Looked up from germline, CDR1 is SEHNR and CDR2 is FQNEAQ (reference sequence). CDR3 sequence: CASIRTGGNYGYTF. The CDR3 DNA sequence: TGTGCCAGCATTCGGACAGGAGGAAACTATGGCTACACCTTC. The full variable domain, in which reference TRBV7-9 and TRBJ1-2 provide the parts outside the CDR3, is DTGVSQNPRHKITKRGQNVTFRCDPISEHNRLYWYRQTLGQGPEFLTYFQNEAQLEKSRLLSDRFSAERPKGSFSTLEIQRTEQGDSAMYLCASIRTGGNYGYTFGSGTRLTVV.